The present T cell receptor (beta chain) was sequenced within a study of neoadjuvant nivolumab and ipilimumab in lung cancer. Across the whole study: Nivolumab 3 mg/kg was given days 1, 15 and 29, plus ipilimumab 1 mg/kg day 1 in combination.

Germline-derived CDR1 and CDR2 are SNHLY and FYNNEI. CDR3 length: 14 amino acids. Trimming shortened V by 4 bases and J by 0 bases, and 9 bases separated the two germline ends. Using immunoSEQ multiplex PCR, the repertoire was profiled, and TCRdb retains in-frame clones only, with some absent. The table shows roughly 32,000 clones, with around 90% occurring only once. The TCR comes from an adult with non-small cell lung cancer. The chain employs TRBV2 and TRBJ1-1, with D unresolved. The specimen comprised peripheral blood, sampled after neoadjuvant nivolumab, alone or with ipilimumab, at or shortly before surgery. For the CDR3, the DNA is TGTGCCAGCAGTGCGAGATCCCTGAACACTGAAGCTTTCTTT. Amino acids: CASSARSLNTEAFF.